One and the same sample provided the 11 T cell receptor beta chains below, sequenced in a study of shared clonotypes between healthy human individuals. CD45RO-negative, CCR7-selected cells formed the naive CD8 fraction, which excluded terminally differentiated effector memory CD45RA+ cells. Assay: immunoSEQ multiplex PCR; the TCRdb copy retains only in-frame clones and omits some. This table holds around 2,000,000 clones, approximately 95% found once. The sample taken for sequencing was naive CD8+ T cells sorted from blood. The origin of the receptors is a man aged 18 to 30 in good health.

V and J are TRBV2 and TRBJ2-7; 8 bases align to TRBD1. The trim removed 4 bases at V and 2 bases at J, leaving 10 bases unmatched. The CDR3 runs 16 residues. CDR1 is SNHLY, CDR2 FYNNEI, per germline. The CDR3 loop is CASSGQGAALPYEQYF. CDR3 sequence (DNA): TGTGCCAGCAGTGGTCAGGGGGCAGCTCTACCCTACGAGCAGTACTTC.

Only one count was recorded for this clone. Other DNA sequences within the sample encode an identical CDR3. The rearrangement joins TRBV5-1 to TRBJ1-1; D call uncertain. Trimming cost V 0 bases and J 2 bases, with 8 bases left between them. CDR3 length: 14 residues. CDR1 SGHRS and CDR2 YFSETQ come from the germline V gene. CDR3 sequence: CASSLGVFNTEAFF. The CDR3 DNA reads TGCGCCAGCAGCTTGGGAGTTTTCAACACTGAAGCTTTCTTT. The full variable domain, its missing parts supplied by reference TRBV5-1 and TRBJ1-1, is KAGVTQTPRYLIKTRGQQVTLSCSPISGHRSVSWYQQTPGQGLQFLFEYFSETQRNKGNFPGRFSGRQFSNSRSEMNVSTLELGDSALYLCASSLGVFNTEAFFGQGTRLTVV.

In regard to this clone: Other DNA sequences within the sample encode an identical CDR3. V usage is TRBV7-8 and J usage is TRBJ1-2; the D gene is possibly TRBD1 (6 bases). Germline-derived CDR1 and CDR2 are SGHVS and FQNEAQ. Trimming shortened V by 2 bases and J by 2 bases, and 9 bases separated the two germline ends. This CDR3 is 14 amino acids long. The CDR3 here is CASSLMGGNYGYTF. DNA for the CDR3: TGTGCCAGCAGCTTAATGGGGGGCAACTATGGCTACACCTTC. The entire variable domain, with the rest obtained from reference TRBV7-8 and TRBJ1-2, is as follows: GAGVSQSPRYKVAKRGQDVALRCDPISGHVSLFWYQQALGQGPEFLTYFQNEAQLDKSGLPSDRFFAERPEGSVSTLKIQRTQQEDSAVYLCASSLMGGNYGYTFGSGTRLTVV.

CDR3 sequence: CASSLGSFGTISYEQYF. The CDR3 nucleotides read TGCGCCAGCAGCTTGGGTTCATTTGGGACGATCTCCTACGAGCAGTACTTC. V and J are TRBV5-1 and TRBJ2-7; D possibly matches TRBD1 or TRBD2 (5 bases each). Germline CDR1 is SGHRS and CDR2 is YFSETQ. The V end was cut by 0 bases, the J end by 0 bases, with 16 bases between. CDR3 length equals 17 residues.

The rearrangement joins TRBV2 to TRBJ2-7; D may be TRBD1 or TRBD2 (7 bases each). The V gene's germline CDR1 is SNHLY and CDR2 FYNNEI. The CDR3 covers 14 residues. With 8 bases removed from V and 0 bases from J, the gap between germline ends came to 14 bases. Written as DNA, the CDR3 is TGTGCCAGCGACGGGGGGACAGACTCCTACGAGCAGTACTTC. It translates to CASDGGTDSYEQYF. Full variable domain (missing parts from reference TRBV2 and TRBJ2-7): EPEVTQTPSHQVTQMGQEVILRCVPISNHLYFYWYRQILGQKVEFLVSFYNNEISEKSEIFDDQFSVERPDGSNFTLKIRSTKLEDSAMYFCASDGGTDSYEQYFGPGTRLTVT.

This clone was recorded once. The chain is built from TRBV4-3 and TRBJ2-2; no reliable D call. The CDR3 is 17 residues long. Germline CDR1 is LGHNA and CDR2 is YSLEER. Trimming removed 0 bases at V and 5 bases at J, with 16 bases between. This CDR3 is CASSQDVWAETTGELFF. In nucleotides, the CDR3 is TGCGCCAGCAGCCAAGATGTATGGGCAGAGACTACCGGGGAGCTGTTTTTT.

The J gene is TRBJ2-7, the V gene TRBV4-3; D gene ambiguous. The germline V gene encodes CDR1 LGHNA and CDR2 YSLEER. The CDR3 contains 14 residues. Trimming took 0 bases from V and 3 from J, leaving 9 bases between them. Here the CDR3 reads CASSQDPTNYEQYF. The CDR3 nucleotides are TGCGCCAGCAGCCAAGATCCGACAAACTACGAGCAGTACTTC.

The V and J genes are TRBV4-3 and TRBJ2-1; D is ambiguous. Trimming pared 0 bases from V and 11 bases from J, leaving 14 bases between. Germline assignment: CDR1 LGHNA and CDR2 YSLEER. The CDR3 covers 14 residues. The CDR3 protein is CASSQDLNLGQQFF. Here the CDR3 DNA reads TGCGCCAGCAGCCAAGATCTTAACCTAGGCCAGCAGTTCTTC.

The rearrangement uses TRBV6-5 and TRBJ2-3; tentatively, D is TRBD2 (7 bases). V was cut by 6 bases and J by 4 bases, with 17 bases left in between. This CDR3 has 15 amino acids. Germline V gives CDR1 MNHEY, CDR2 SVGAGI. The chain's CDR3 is CASSPLGGQADTQYF. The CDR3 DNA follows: TGTGCCAGCAGCCCCCTGGGGGGGCAGGCAGATACGCAGTATTTT.

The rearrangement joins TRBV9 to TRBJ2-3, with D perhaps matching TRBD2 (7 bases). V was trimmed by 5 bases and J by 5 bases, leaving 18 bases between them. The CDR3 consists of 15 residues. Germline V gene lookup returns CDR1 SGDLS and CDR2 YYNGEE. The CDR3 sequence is CASSPFAGAQDTQYF. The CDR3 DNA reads TGTGCCAGCAGTCCTTTTGCGGGGGCACAAGATACGCAGTATTTT.

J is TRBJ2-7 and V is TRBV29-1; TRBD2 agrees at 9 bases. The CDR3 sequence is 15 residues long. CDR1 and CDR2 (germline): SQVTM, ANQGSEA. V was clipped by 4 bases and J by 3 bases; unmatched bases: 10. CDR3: CSVVWFRAGGYEQYF. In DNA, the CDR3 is TGCAGCGTTGTCTGGTTTCGAGCGGGAGGCTACGAGCAGTACTTC.